Below are 18 T cell receptor beta chains sequenced from a single sample in a study of molecular identifiers for immune sequencing clone quantification. Using its own MiXCR run on the PCR reads, TCRdb lists one record per CDR3 protein. The sample consists of a few hundred thousand distinct CDR3 sequences, about 21% of them appearing once. The specimen sequenced was naive CD8+ T cells from blood, with Jurkat cell RNA spiked in. Stated subset: FACS-sorted CD8+CD4-CCR7+CD45RA+ naive T cells. The receptors originated from a human donor in good health. Some libraries in this study had Jurkat cell RNA spiked in.

The gene calls are TRBV5-6 and TRBJ2-7, with 9 bases that match TRBD1. The ends lost 4 bases at V and 9 bases at J; junction bases unmatched: 14. Germline V gene lookup returns CDR1 SGHDT and CDR2 YYEEEE. CDR3 size: 15 residues. The CDR3 region is CASSEQGTGSWGQYF. CDR3 coding DNA: TGTGCCAGCAGCGAGCAAGGGACAGGGTCTTGGGGGCAGTACTTC.

In the case of this clonotype: A read error may be the cause here, since a much bigger clone is one base away. The chain joins TRBV2 to TRBJ2-5; a weak D match, TRBD1 (6 bases). V lost 5 bases and J 5 bases, leaving 21 bases between the germline ends. Germline assignment: CDR1 SNHLY and CDR2 FYNNEI. This CDR3 is 16 amino acids long. CDR3 DNA sequence: TGTGCCAGCAGTCCCACTAGGGACACGGTAGTGGAGACCCAGTACTTC. Protein: CASSPTRDTVVETQYF. Based on the CDR3 plus reference TRBV2 and TRBJ2-5, the full variable domain is EPEVTQTPSHQVTQMGQEVILRCVPISNHLYFYWYRQILGQKVEFLVSFYNNEISEKSEIFDDQFSVERPDGSNFTLKIRSTKLEDSAMYFCASSPTRDTVVETQYFGPGTRLLVL.

This clonotype was counted many times. This chain uses TRBV30 with TRBJ1-1; TRBD1 agrees at 11 bases. Germline V gene data show CDR1 as GTSNPN and CDR2 as SVGIG (reference sequence). The CDR3 consists of 13 residues. V was clipped by 1 base and J by 11 bases; unmatched bases: 6. The CDR3 loop is CAWSAGTGGFAFF. The CDR3 DNA reads TGTGCCTGGAGTGCCGGGACAGGGGGTTTTGCTTTCTTT.

This clonotype was counted many times. CDR3 residues: CASSISHNTEAFF. CDR3 DNA: TGTGCCAGTAGTATATCGCATAACACTGAAGCTTTCTTT. J is TRBJ1-1 and V is TRBV19; no clear D. Germline loops: CDR1 LNHDA, CDR2 SQIVND (reference sequence). V lost 2 bases and J lost 2, with 6 bases in between. The CDR3 length is 13 residues.

The chain carries TRBV6-5 and TRBJ2-3; D uncertain. V dropped 5 bases and J dropped 3 bases, with 12 bases sitting between them. Germline-derived CDR1 and CDR2 are MNHEY and SVGAGI. This CDR3 spans 14 amino acids. The CDR3, as DNA: TGTGCCAGCAGTCCGGCACATTGGACAGATACGCAGTATTTT. This gives the protein CASSPAHWTDTQYF.

The chain carries TRBV20-1 and TRBJ1-2, with no clear D. This CDR3 comprises 14 residues. V dropped 2 bases and J dropped 0 bases, with 10 bases sitting between them. Germline CDR1 is DFQATT and CDR2 is SNEGSKA (reference sequence). CDR3: CSARLEATNYGYTF. CDR3 coding DNA: TGCAGTGCTAGACTTGAGGCAACTAACTATGGCTACACCTTC.

This clonotype was counted ten times or more. This chain uses TRBV12-3 or TRBV12-4 with TRBJ2-1, with 9 bases fitting TRBD2. This CDR3 has 15 amino acids. V was pared by 10 bases and J by 8 bases, with 15 bases of the junction left unmatched. The DNA of the CDR3 is TGTGCCACCCGAGATAGCGGGAGAAGATTGGATGAGCAGTTCTTC. Amino acids: CATRDSGRRLDEQFF.

This chain connects TRBV28 to TRBJ2-1, with TRBD2 matching over 10 bases. The CDR3 length is 17 residues. Germline lookup yields CDR1 MDHEN and CDR2 SYDVKM. V lost 4 bases and J lost 0; bases outside the gene matches: 6. CDR3 residues: CASSSGLAVSSYNEQFF. The CDR3, as DNA: TGTGCCAGCAGTTCAGGACTAGCGGTGAGCTCCTACAATGAGCAGTTCTTC.

The rearrangement links TRBV5-1 to TRBJ2-7; 9 bases match TRBD1. The V segment lost 4 bases and the J segment 0 bases; nucleotides outside the gene matches: 8. CDR1 is SGHRS, CDR2 YFSETQ, per germline. This CDR3 comprises 16 residues. DNA for the CDR3: TGCGCCAGCAGCCAGACAGGGGGATCATACTCCTACGAGCAGTACTTC. This translates into CASSQTGGSYSYEQYF.

This clonotype was recorded at least ten times. The chain employs TRBV6-2 or TRBV6-3 and TRBJ2-7, with 7 bases matching TRBD1. Germline values: CDR1 MNHEY, CDR2 SVGEGT. With 2 bases clipped from V and 6 bases from J, the junction kept 4 bases outside the gene matches. There are 13 residues in the CDR3. The DNA for the CDR3 is TGTGCCAGCAGTTACATGACAGGGCCCGAGCAGTACTTC. The encoded protein is CASSYMTGPEQYF.

The rearrangement uses TRBV7-9 and TRBJ2-7; the D is unclear. V was shortened by 5 bases and J by 2 bases, with 16 bases between the two germline ends. The length of the CDR3 is 15 residues. Germline CDR1 SEHNR, CDR2 FQNEAQ (reference sequence). The CDR3 here is CASSQQQPNTYEQYF. The CDR3 DNA is TGTGCCAGCAGCCAACAGCAACCGAATACCTACGAGCAGTACTTC.

For this clonotype: No conserved phenylalanine or tryptophan ends this CDR3, so it is likely a read error. The chain carries TRBV20-1 and TRBJ1-1; 7 nucleotides align to TRBD1. The CDR3 extends over 15 amino acids. The germline V gene has CDR1 DFQATT and CDR2 SNEGSKA (reference sequence). V trimming: 6 bases; J trimming: 6 bases; junction bases outside the gene matches: 16. The CDR3 region is CSADRIDRVVPEAFL. The CDR3 region has the DNA TGCAGTGCCGACAGAATTGACAGGGTTGTCCCTGAAGCTTTCCTT.

This clonotype appeared a few times. The chain joins TRBV5-4 to TRBJ2-7; D unresolved. This CDR3 has 13 amino acids. V was cut by 3 bases and J by 4 bases, with 11 bases left in between. Germline-derived CDR1 and CDR2 are SGHNT and YYREEE (reference sequence). The CDR3 nucleotides are TGTGCCAGCAGCTCAGATAACTCGTACGAGCAGTACTTC. Encoded protein: CASSSDNSYEQYF.

At least ten counts were recorded for this clonotype. V usage is TRBV7-9 and J usage is TRBJ2-5; 9 bases line up with TRBD1. The CDR3 runs 16 residues. V shed 5 bases, J shed 5 bases, and the junction held 12 bases outside the gene matches. Germline CDR1 reads SEHNR; CDR2 reads FQNEAQ (reference sequence). The CDR3 spells CASSPPGTGIWETQYF. The CDR3 DNA reads TGTGCCAGCAGCCCCCCCGGGACAGGGATTTGGGAGACCCAGTACTTC.

This clonotype was seen a handful of times. The chain combines TRBV27 with TRBJ2-7; D is ambiguous. The CDR3 runs to 14 residues. Germline CDR1 and CDR2: MNHEY and SMNVEV (reference sequence). With 3 bases removed from V and 0 bases from J, the gap between germline ends came to 9 bases. CDR3: CASSFTANSYEQYF. The CDR3, as DNA: TGTGCCAGCAGTTTCACAGCAAACTCCTACGAGCAGTACTTC.

The table lists this clonotype with many counts. The chain joins TRBV29-1 to TRBJ2-2; D is perhaps TRBD2 (7 bases). Germline V gives CDR1 SQVTM, CDR2 ANQGSEA. V gave up 3 bases and J gave up 8 bases, with 10 bases separating them. The CDR3 has 12 amino acids. The CDR3 nucleotides read TGCAGCGTTGAGGGAGGGGGAGGGGAGCTGTTTTTT. Its protein is CSVEGGGGELFF.

This clonotype was counted only a few times. The genes are TRBV20-1 and TRBJ2-3, with 13 bases aligning to TRBD2. CDR3 length: 17 residues. The V gene's germline CDR1 is DFQATT and CDR2 SNEGSKA (reference sequence). The V segment lost 4 bases and the J segment 2 bases; nucleotides outside the gene matches: 9. In DNA form, the CDR3 reads TGCAGTGCTATCGCGCCGGGACTAGCGGGAAACACAGATACGCAGTATTTT. Translating gives CSAIAPGLAGNTDTQYF.

This clonotype has more than one count but fewer than ten. The gene calls are TRBV20-1 and TRBJ2-7; maybe TRBD2 (6 bases). CDR1 and CDR2 (germline): DFQATT, SNEGSKA (reference sequence). CDR3 size: 16 residues. With 0 bases removed from V and 0 bases from J, the gap between germline ends came to 15 bases. CDR3 in DNA: TGCAGTGCTAGAGATCGGAGGGCGGGGACCTCCTACGAGCAGTACTTC. This encodes CSARDRRAGTSYEQYF.